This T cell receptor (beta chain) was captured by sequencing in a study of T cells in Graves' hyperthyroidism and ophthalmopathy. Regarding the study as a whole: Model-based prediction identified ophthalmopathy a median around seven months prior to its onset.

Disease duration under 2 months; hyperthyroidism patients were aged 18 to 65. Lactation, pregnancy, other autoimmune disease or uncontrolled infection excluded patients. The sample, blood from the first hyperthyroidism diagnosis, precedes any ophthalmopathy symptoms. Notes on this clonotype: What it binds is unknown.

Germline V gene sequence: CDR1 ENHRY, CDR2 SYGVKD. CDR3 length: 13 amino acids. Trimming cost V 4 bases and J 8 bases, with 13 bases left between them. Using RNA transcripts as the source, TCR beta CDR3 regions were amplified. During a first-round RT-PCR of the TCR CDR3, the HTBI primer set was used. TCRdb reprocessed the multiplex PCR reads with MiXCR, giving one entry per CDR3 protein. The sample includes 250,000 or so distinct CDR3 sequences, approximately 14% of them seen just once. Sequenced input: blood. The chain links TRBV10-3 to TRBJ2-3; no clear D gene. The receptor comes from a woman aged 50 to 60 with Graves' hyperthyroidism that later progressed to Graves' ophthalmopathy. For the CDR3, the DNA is TGTGCCATCAGTGGGGTTTCCACACTTACGCAGTATTTT. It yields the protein CAISGVSTLTQYF.